This T cell receptor (beta chain) is drawn from a study of immune evolution from preneoplasia to lung adenocarcinoma. Two lung cancer pathologists independently confirmed each histologic diagnosis. Macro-dissection enriched premalignant or tumor cells before nucleic acid extraction. Sequencing used immunoSEQ multiplex PCR; TCRdb keeps in-frame clones, though not all of them. The sample records around 16,000 clones, approximately 86% being singletons. The sequenced sample was FFPE invasive lung adenocarcinoma tissue. This TCR came from an older person with invasive lung adenocarcinoma.

The CDR3, as DNA: TGTGCCAGCTCGCAGGGATCTGGGGCCAACGTCCTGACTTTC. Protein product: CASSQGSGANVLTF. V gene TRBV6-1 combines with J gene TRBJ2-6, with a weak D call TRBD1 (5 bases). CDR3 length: 14 residues. The germline V gene encodes CDR1 MNHNS and CDR2 SASEGT. Trimming pared 8 bases from V and 1 base from J, leaving 9 bases between.